A selection of T cell receptor beta chains follows, all from one sample in a study of patients and donors after allogeneic stem cell transplantation. TCRdb used MiXCR to reprocess the RT-PCR reads, holding one entry per CDR3 protein. The table shows about 31,000 distinct CDR3 sequences, with under 7.5% occurring only once. The specimen was blood, either unsorted or a sorted T cell fraction (not recorded which). The source of these receptors is a human donor who was either an allogeneic HSCT recipient or a stem cell or donor lymphocyte infusion donor (not recorded which). It is not recorded whose cells these are; they may come from a transplant donor. Each CDR3 is given without its conserved first and last residue. A row's size may be missing; if present it is once, few, many or a size class.

V gene	clone size	CDR3 protein
TRBV11-1	once	ASRSGAPTLGELF
TRBV12-3/TRBV12-4	many	ASTPRLRNEQF
TRBV25-1	many	ASSRLAGGELF
TRBV28	many	ASRGLAKNIQY
TRBV29-1	many	SVLWQRRTGELF
TRBV4-3	many	ASSQGVVSYEQY
TRBV19	.	ASSTVNELNTEAF
TRBV6-5	few	ASSSPVSGSYEQY
TRBV9	few	ASSVLSSVTPNEQF
TRBV20-1	many	SARAPPGQGGTEAF
TRBV28	few	ASSQAISYEQY
TRBV6-1	.	ASSFERETYEQY
TRBV24-1	.	ATMGGPGELF
TRBV6-2/TRBV6-3	many	ASGDSNQPQH